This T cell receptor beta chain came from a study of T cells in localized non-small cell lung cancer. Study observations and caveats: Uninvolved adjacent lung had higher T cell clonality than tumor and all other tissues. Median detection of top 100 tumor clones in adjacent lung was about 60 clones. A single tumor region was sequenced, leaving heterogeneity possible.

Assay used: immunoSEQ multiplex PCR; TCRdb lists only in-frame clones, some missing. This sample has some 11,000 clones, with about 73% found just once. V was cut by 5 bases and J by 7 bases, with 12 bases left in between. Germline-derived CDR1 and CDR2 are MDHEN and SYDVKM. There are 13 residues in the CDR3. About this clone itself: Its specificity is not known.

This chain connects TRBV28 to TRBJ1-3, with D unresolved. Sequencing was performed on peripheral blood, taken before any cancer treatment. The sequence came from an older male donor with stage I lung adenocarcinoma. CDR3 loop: CASSAPRRNTIYF. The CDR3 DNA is TGTGCCAGCAGTGCGCCCCGGCGCAACACCATATATTTT.